Below, 18 T cell receptor beta chains from the same sample are listed, as sequenced in a study of T cells in Graves' hyperthyroidism and ophthalmopathy (dated by TCRdb to about 2019). Library creation used multiplex PCR. The listed sequencing device is Illumina HiSeq 2000. The TCR beta CDR3 regions were amplified from RNA transcripts. A first-round RT-PCR of the TCR CDR3 used the HTBI primer set with the Qiagen OneStep RT-PCR kit. TCRdb cleaned the public reads at Q25 with fastp, built clones with MiXCR and kept in-frame beta chains. Rows merge per CDR3 protein into single entries with the most common DNA and genes. The sample table contains 250,000 to 300,000 distinct CDR3 sequences; only one count was recorded for about 14% of them. The ten largest clones represent about 8% of the sample. The sequenced sample was blood. The receptors were sampled from a woman in her twenties or thirties with Graves' hyperthyroidism that later progressed to Graves' ophthalmopathy.

Ten or more counts support this clonotype. In nucleotides, the CDR3 is TGTGCCAGCAGTTTAGCGGGGCTAGCTAAGCAGTATTTT. Protein: CASSLAGLAKQYF. The V call is TRBV12-3 or TRBV12-4, the J call TRBJ2-3, with D perhaps being TRBD1 or TRBD2 (5 bases each). Trimming took 0 bases from V and 11 from J, leaving 12 bases between them. This CDR3 has 13 residues.

This clonotype showed up many times. The rearrangement joins TRBV30 to TRBJ1-4; 8 bases line up with TRBD1. The V segment lost 5 bases and the J segment 4 bases; nucleotides outside the gene matches: 12. The CDR3 has 16 amino acids. CDR1 and CDR2 from the germline V gene are GTSNPN and SVGIG (reference sequence). The CDR3 region is CAWDRDRGDGNEKLFF. The CDR3 DNA reads TGTGCCTGGGACCGAGACAGGGGTGACGGTAATGAAAAACTGTTTTTT.

The rearrangement uses TRBV19 and TRBJ1-1; D might be TRBD1 (6 bases). Deletions cut 0 bases from V and 4 bases from J, with 9 bases between. The germline gives CDR1 LNHDA, CDR2 SQIVND (reference sequence). This CDR3 is 14 amino acids long. CDR3 amino acids: CASSIDRGLTEAFF. The CDR3 DNA follows: TGTGCCAGTAGTATAGATCGGGGGCTCACTGAAGCTTTCTTT.

This clonotype was seen many times. V is TRBV27 and J is TRBJ1-5; 7 bases line up with TRBD1. V lost 5 bases and J lost 0; bases outside the gene matches: 4. There are 15 residues in the CDR3. Germline lookup yields CDR1 MNHEY and CDR2 SMNVEV (reference sequence). CDR3 in amino acids: CASSIRDSSNQPQHF. CDR3 sequence (DNA): TGTGCCAGCAGTATCCGGGACAGTAGCAATCAGCCCCAGCATTTT.

This clonotype was recorded at least ten times. The rearrangement uses TRBV5-1 and TRBJ2-1, with D tentatively TRBD2 (6 bases). The CDR3 sequence is 15 residues long. The V gene lost 4 bases and the J gene lost 4 bases, with 15 bases spanning the gap. Germline values: CDR1 SGHRS, CDR2 YFSETQ. CDR3 nucleotide sequence: TGCGCCAGCAGCGTACGGGACTGGGGATACAATGAGCAGTTCTTC. Translated, it gives CASSVRDWGYNEQFF.

The CDR3 nucleotides read TGTGCCAGCAGCACCGGGACAGCTTTAAGTGAGCAGTTCTTC. This sequence encodes CASSTGTALSEQFF. The chain joins TRBV7-2 to TRBJ2-1; TRBD1 matches at 7 bases. The CDR3 is 14 amino acids. Germline lookup yields CDR1 SGHTA and CDR2 FQGNSA. With V trimmed by 5 bases and J by 9 bases, 10 bases remained unmatched.

The J gene is TRBJ2-3, the V gene TRBV4-3; 8 nucleotides line up with TRBD1. V shed 2 bases and J 0 bases; nucleotides not matched to a gene: 7. This CDR3 spans 17 amino acids. CDR1 and CDR2 (germline): LGHNA, YSLEER. DNA of the CDR3: TGCGCCAGCAGCCAACGGGGGACAGGATCTAGCACAGATACGCAGTATTTT. Encoded protein: CASSQRGTGSSTDTQYF.

This clonotype showed up many times. J is TRBJ1-1 and V is TRBV27; D ambiguous. From germline, CDR1 is MNHEY and CDR2 SMNVEV (reference sequence). This CDR3 region has 13 residues. V was clipped by 2 bases and J by 2 bases, with 6 bases between them. For the CDR3, the DNA is TGTGCCAGCAGTTTAAAGGGAAACACTGAAGCTTTCTTT. Protein sequence: CASSLKGNTEAFF.

This clonotype was found many times. The rearrangement links TRBV6-1 to TRBJ1-1, with 7 bases fitting TRBD1. This CDR3 contains 14 residues. V trimming: 5 bases; J trimming: 1 base; junction bases outside the gene matches: 4. CDR1 MNHNS and CDR2 SASEGT come from the germline V gene. CDR3 sequence (DNA): TGTGCCAGCAGTCAAGGACAGGCGAACACTGAAGCTTTCTTT. This codes for CASSQGQANTEAFF.

Many counts were recorded for this clonotype. The chain employs TRBV2 and TRBJ2-3, with D possibly TRBD1 on 5 matching bases. V lost 3 bases and J 5 bases, leaving 9 bases between the germline ends. Germline V gene lookup returns CDR1 SNHLY and CDR2 FYNNEI. The CDR3 loop spans 13 amino acids. As DNA, the CDR3 is TGTGCCAGCAGTGATGGGGCCGAAGATACGCAGTATTTT. Translated, it gives CASSDGAEDTQYF. The entire variable domain, with the rest obtained from reference TRBV2 and TRBJ2-3, is as follows: EPEVTQTPSHQVTQMGQEVILRCVPISNHLYFYWYRQILGQKVEFLVSFYNNEISEKSEIFDDQFSVERPDGSNFTLKIRSTKLEDSAMYFCASSDGAEDTQYFGPGTRLTVL.

The table lists this clonotype with many counts. The gene calls are TRBV30 and TRBJ2-6; D is ambiguous. V lost 7 bases and J lost 5, with 15 bases in between. Per the germline V gene, CDR1 is GTSNPN and CDR2 is SVGIG (reference sequence). The length of the CDR3 is 14 residues. The CDR3 region is CAYLAPDRANVLTF. The CDR3 DNA is TGTGCCTATCTGGCGCCAGACAGGGCCAACGTCCTGACTTTC.

This clonotype occurred many times. The chain uses TRBV30 and TRBJ2-2; 11 positions agree with TRBD2. Germline-derived CDR1 and CDR2 are GTSNPN and SVGIG (reference sequence). The CDR3 is 16 amino acids. The J segment lost 5 bases and the V segment lost 3 bases, leaving 8 bases of the junction unmatched. The CDR3 region is CAWRTSGSWDTGELFF. CDR3 coding DNA: TGTGCCTGGAGAACTAGCGGGAGCTGGGATACCGGGGAGCTGTTTTTT.

This clonotype has ten or more counts. The gene calls are TRBV9 and TRBJ2-5; TRBD2 matches at 13 bases. With V trimmed by 0 bases and J by 5 bases, 1 base remained unmatched. The CDR3 loop spans 15 amino acids. The germline CDR1 and CDR2 sequences are SGDLS and YYNGEE. CDR3 DNA sequence: TGTGCCAGCAGCGTAGGGACTAGCGGGAGCGAGACCCAGTACTTC. Residues: CASSVGTSGSETQYF.

This clonotype was seen repeatedly, ten times or more. CDR3 in DNA: TGTGCCAGCAGTTACCCGAGCGGGAGGGTTAAGGACAATGAGCAGTTCTTC. This translates into CASSYPSGRVKDNEQFF. The V and J genes are TRBV6-2 or TRBV6-3 and TRBJ2-1, with 10 bases lining up with TRBD2. Losses at the gene ends were 2 bases for V and 5 bases for J; bases not matched to a gene: 9. The CDR3 is 17 residues long. From germline, CDR1 is MNHEY and CDR2 SVGEGT.

This clonotype appeared many times. The rearrangement joins TRBV18 to TRBJ2-7; TRBD2 matches 10 bases. Per germline, CDR1 KGHSH and CDR2 LQKENI. V gave up 4 bases and J gave up 0 bases; unmatched junction bases: 6. This CDR3 is 16 amino acids long. This chain's CDR3 is CASSLRWTSGSYEQYF. The CDR3 DNA sequence: TGTGCCAGCTCACTACGGTGGACTAGCGGCTCCTACGAGCAGTACTTC. Based on the CDR3 plus reference TRBV18 and TRBJ2-7, the full variable domain is NAGVMQNPRHLVRRRGQEARLRCSPMKGHSHVYWYRQLPEEGLKFMVYLQKENIIDESGMPKERFSAEFPKEGPSILRIQQVVRGDSAAYFCASSLRWTSGSYEQYFGPGTRLTVT.

This clonotype came up many times. This rearrangement joins TRBV7-2 to TRBJ2-7; D perhaps matches TRBD1 (6 bases). Germline V gene lookup returns CDR1 SGHTA and CDR2 FQGNSA. This CDR3 comprises 13 residues. V was shortened by 3 bases and J by 3 bases, with 9 bases between the two germline ends. This CDR3 is CASSFRDNYEQYF. The CDR3 DNA follows: TGTGCCAGCAGCTTCCGGGACAACTACGAGCAGTACTTC.

The chain joins TRBV3-1 to TRBJ1-6; D perhaps matches TRBD1 (5 bases). Germline CDR1 reads LGHDT; CDR2 reads YNNKEL (reference sequence). V shed 4 bases and J shed 7 bases, with 14 bases lying between them. This CDR3 contains 15 residues. CDR3 in amino acids: CASSPGRAGNSPLHF. CDR3 bases: TGTGCCAGCAGCCCTGGACGGGCAGGGAATTCACCCCTCCACTTT.

This clonotype was detected a few times. The gene calls are TRBV9 and TRBJ1-3, with D possibly matching TRBD1 (6 bases). CDR1 is SGDLS, CDR2 YYNGEE, per germline. The V gene lost 0 bases and the J gene lost 9 bases, with 10 bases spanning the gap. The CDR3 runs to 13 residues. This CDR3 is CASSVGPRGTIYF. The CDR3, as DNA: TGTGCCAGCAGCGTAGGGCCCAGGGGCACCATATATTTT.